These T cell receptor beta chains were read from a single sample in a study of blood T cells in healthy people across ages. TCRdb re-called the 5' RACE reads through MiXCR, storing one row per CDR3 protein. The sample has hundreds of thousands of distinct CDR3 sequences, 49% seen once. The sequencing sample was made of blood. These receptors were taken from a woman in her fifties or sixties in good health. Each CDR3 is given with its conserved first and last residue. Each record gives: D gene, clone size, V gene, J gene, CDR3 protein, CDR3 DNA. The D gene is left open where the match is weak. Clone size, where shown, is once, few, many, or a class for clones that have expanded.

d_call: -; clone_size: -; v_call: TRBV4-1; j_call: TRBJ1-1; cdr3_aa: CASSFSTGTEAFF; cdr3_nt: TGCGCCAGCAGCTTCTCAACTGGGACTGAAGCTTTCTTT
d_call: TRBD2; clone_size: few; v_call: TRBV7-2; j_call: TRBJ2-5; cdr3_aa: CASSLTSGNEQYF; cdr3_nt: TGTGCCAGCAGCTTGACTAGCGGCAATGAGCAGTACTTC
d_call: TRBD2; clone_size: once; v_call: TRBV9; j_call: TRBJ2-7; cdr3_aa: CASTRTSEPDEQYF; cdr3_nt: TGTGCCAGCACCAGGACTAGCGAGCCAGACGAGCAGTACTTC
d_call: -; clone_size: -; v_call: TRBV28; j_call: TRBJ2-5; cdr3_aa: CASGHRDRAQYF; cdr3_nt: TGTGCCAGCGGACACCGAGACCGAGCCCAGTACTTC
d_call: -; clone_size: -; v_call: TRBV3-1; j_call: TRBJ2-1; cdr3_aa: CASSPLLEGQNQETQFF; cdr3_nt: TGTGCCAGCAGCCCCCTTTTGGAGGGACAAAACCAAGAGACCCAGTTCTTC
d_call: TRBD1; clone_size: -; v_call: TRBV9; j_call: TRBJ1-2; cdr3_aa: CASSVRTGESGYTF; cdr3_nt: TGTGCCAGCAGCGTAAGGACAGGGGAAAGTGGCTACACCTTC
d_call: TRBD1; clone_size: many; v_call: TRBV2; j_call: TRBJ2-7; cdr3_aa: CASGWDRDIYYEQYF; cdr3_nt: TGTGCCAGCGGTTGGGACAGGGACATTTACTACGAGCAGTACTTC
d_call: -; clone_size: -; v_call: TRBV2; j_call: TRBJ2-5; cdr3_aa: CASSSGGGVKNEKYF; cdr3_nt: TGTGCCAGCAGTTCAGGAGGGGGCGTGAAAAATGAGAAGTACTTC
d_call: TRBD1; clone_size: -; v_call: TRBV5-1; j_call: TRBJ1-4; cdr3_aa: CASSPGTGRKNEKLFF; cdr3_nt: TGCGCCAGCAGCCCCGGGACAGGGCGGAAGAATGAAAAACTGTTTTTT
d_call: -; clone_size: -; v_call: TRBV28; j_call: TRBJ2-7; cdr3_aa: CASRQAERGKNEQYF; cdr3_nt: TGTGCCAGCAGACAAGCAGAAAGGGGTAAGAACGAGCAGTACTTC
d_call: -; clone_size: -; v_call: TRBV7-2; j_call: TRBJ1-2; cdr3_aa: CASSLAGRRDYGYTF; cdr3_nt: TGTGCCAGCAGCTTAGCGGGCCGCAGGGACTATGGCTACACCTTC
d_call: -; clone_size: once; v_call: TRBV4-3; j_call: TRBJ2-7; cdr3_aa: CASSQDKAGPDEQYF; cdr3_nt: TGCGCCAGCAGCCAAGATAAAGCAGGACCCGACGAGCAGTACTTC
d_call: -; clone_size: many; v_call: TRBV5-1; j_call: TRBJ2-7; cdr3_aa: CASSPGSSSYEQYF; cdr3_nt: TGCGCCAGCAGCCCTGGTTCGAGCTCCTACGAGCAGTACTTC
d_call: -; clone_size: -; v_call: TRBV6-2/TRBV6-3; j_call: TRBJ2-1; cdr3_aa: CASTPDLSSYNEQFF; cdr3_nt: TGTGCCAGCACCCCGGATCTGAGCTCCTACAATGAGCAGTTCTTC
d_call: TRBD2; clone_size: -; v_call: TRBV6-2/TRBV6-3; j_call: TRBJ2-1; cdr3_aa: CASRTGTSSPQYNEQFF; cdr3_nt: TGTGCCAGCAGGACCGGGACTAGCTCCCCGCAGTACAATGAGCAGTTCTTC